A selection of T cell receptor beta chains follows, all from one sample in a study of CD8+CD57+ T cells in acquired aplastic anemia. TCRdb used MiXCR to reprocess the reads, holding one entry per CDR3 protein. The data contain about 270,000 distinct CDR3 sequences, roughly half of them seen just once; the ten biggest clones take up roughly 8%. Sample: sorted CD4+, CD8+, or CD8+CD57+ T cells (not recorded which) from PBMCs. The receptors were gathered from a human donor with severe aplastic anemia or a healthy control (not recorded which). Both conserved end residues are part of each CDR3. A D gene is named only where the DNA matches it firmly. Rows give clone size only sometimes, using once, few, many, or a class for an expanded clone.

TRBD1,TRBV2,13,TRBJ1-1,NA,TGTGCCAGCCTGGGACAGCCGAACACTGAAGCTTTCTTT,CASLGQPNTEAFF
TRBD2,TRBV19,15,TRBJ2-1,NA,TGTGCCAGTAGCACCGCGGGACTAGTGTACAATGAGCAGTTCTTC,CASSTAGLVYNEQFF
NA,TRBV10-3,13,TRBJ2-3,NA,TGTGCCATCAGGGGGGGGCCTCGCGATACGCAGTATTTT,CAIRGGPRDTQYF
NA,TRBV4-2,20,TRBJ1-6,once,TGTGCCAGCAGCCAAGAGGCTAGCGGGGTGGGGTTCTCCTACAATTCACCCCTCCACTTT,CASSQEASGVGFSYNSPLHF
NA,TRBV15,14,TRBJ2-3,NA,TGTGCCACCAGCTCCGGACAGAACACAGATACGCAGTATTTT,CATSSGQNTDTQYF
TRBD1,TRBV4-2,15,TRBJ1-6,many,TGTGCCAGCAGCCAAGCAGGACAGGGGAAATCACCCCTCCACTTT,CASSQAGQGKSPLHF
NA,TRBV19,12,TRBJ1-5,few,TGTGCCAGTAGTCCACAGGGTTGGACCCAGCATTTT,CASSPQGWTQHF
NA,TRBV19,15,TRBJ2-5,NA,TGTGCCAGTAGACTAACAGGGACGGAATGGGAGACCCAGTACTTC,CASRLTGTEWETQYF
TRBD2,TRBV10-3,16,TRBJ2-7,few,TGTGCCATCAAACCAGGGACTAGCGGGTACTCCTACGAGCAGTACTTC,CAIKPGTSGYSYEQYF
TRBD2,TRBV20-1,14,TRBJ2-2,NA,TGCAGTGCTAGCAAGACTAGCCGCACCGGGGAGCTGTTTTTT,CSASKTSRTGELFF
NA,TRBV7-2,14,TRBJ2-7,once,TGTGCCAGCAGCTTAGGCCCCTCGGCTGGCGAGCAGTACTTC,CASSLGPSAGEQYF
NA,TRBV9,16,TRBJ2-3,NA,TGTGCCAGCAGCGCAAAATACAGGGACCGGCCAGATACGCAGTATTTT,CASSAKYRDRPDTQYF
NA,TRBV6-6,11,TRBJ2-7,once,TGTGCCAGCGCCCGATCCTACGAGCAGTACTTC,CASARSYEQYF
NA,TRBV20-1,14,TRBJ1-1,NA,TGCAGTGCTCCTCCGACGGGTGGTGACACTGAAGCTTTCTTT,CSAPPTGGDTEAFF
TRBD2,TRBV24-1,14,TRBJ2-1,NA,TGTGCCACCAGTGGATCTAGCGGGGGGTTTGAGCAGTTCTTC,CATSGSSGGFEQFF
TRBD1,TRBV20-1,15,TRBJ2-7,NA,TGCAGTGCGAGTCAAGACAGGGATGGATTCTACGAGCAGTACTTC,CSASQDRDGFYEQYF
TRBD1,TRBV29-1,14,TRBJ2-5,NA,TGCAGCGTTGAAAAAGCGGACAGGGTAGAGACCCAGTACTTC,CSVEKADRVETQYF
NA,TRBV10-3,12,TRBJ1-2,NA,TGTGCCAGCAGTTTACAGGGAAATGGCTACACCTTC,CASSLQGNGYTF
NA,TRBV2,14,TRBJ2-7,many,TGTGCCAGCGGAACCGGGACAAGAGCCTACGAGCAGTACTTC,CASGTGTRAYEQYF
TRBD1,TRBV5-1,15,TRBJ2-7,NA,TGCGCCAGCAGCTTGGGACAGGGGCCGGCCTACGAGCAGTACTTC,CASSLGQGPAYEQYF
NA,TRBV11-1,18,TRBJ2-2,many,TGTGCCAGCAGCTTGGGACAGGGGATGAGCGGGGGGACCGGGGAGCTGTTTTTT,CASSLGQGMSGGTGELFF
NA,TRBV9,14,TRBJ2-2,NA,TGTGCCAGCAGCGTTCCAGGGGACACCGGGGAGCTGTTTTTT,CASSVPGDTGELFF
TRBD1,TRBV15,16,TRBJ2-5,NA,TGTGCCACCAGCAGAGCCGGGACAGGGTTTCAAGAGACCCAGTACTTC,CATSRAGTGFQETQYF
NA,TRBV6-6,15,TRBJ1-1,NA,TGTGCCGGCAGTTACTCTAGCTTATTGAACACTGAAGCTTTCTTT,CAGSYSSLLNTEAFF
NA,TRBV5-5,16,TRBJ1-5,many,TGTGCCAGCATAGCCCTCGAGGGTCTTCAAAATCAGCCCCAGCATTTT,CASIALEGLQNQPQHF
TRBD1,TRBV19,13,TRBJ1-4,many,TGTGCCAGCAGGGGGCTGTCTAATGAAAAACTGTTTTTT,CASRGLSNEKLFF
NA,TRBV19,13,TRBJ1-6,few,TGTGCCAGTAGTCTTGAGAGGGTTTCACCCCTCCACTTT,CASSLERVSPLHF
TRBD1,TRBV2,17,TRBJ1-1,NA,TGTGCCAGCAAGTACCCCCGACAGGGCGGCAGGGACACTGAAGCTTTCTTT,CASKYPRQGGRDTEAFF
NA,TRBV30,16,TRBJ1-2,few,TGTGCCTGGAGTAGATGGGCGGAACAACCTAACTATGGCTACACCTTC,CAWSRWAEQPNYGYTF
TRBD2,TRBV6-4,14,TRBJ2-5,once,TGTGCCAGCAGTGAACTAGCGGGGGTCGAGACCCAGTACTTC,CASSELAGVETQYF
TRBD1,TRBV20-1,15,TRBJ2-2,many,TGCAGTGCTAGTCCGGGACAGGGGGCCGGCGGGGAGCTGTTTTTT,CSASPGQGAGGELFF
NA,TRBV2,13,TRBJ1-2,NA,TGTGCCCGCAGGGAGGAGACTAACTATGGCTACACCTTC,CARREETNYGYTF
NA,TRBV10-3,13,TRBJ2-1,NA,TGTGCCATCAGGGACTACTCCTACAATGAGCAGTTCTTC,CAIRDYSYNEQFF
NA,TRBV9,17,TRBJ1-6,NA,TGTGCCAGCAGCTTCACCGACGGGGGACTAATGAATTCACCCCTCCACTTT,CASSFTDGGLMNSPLHF